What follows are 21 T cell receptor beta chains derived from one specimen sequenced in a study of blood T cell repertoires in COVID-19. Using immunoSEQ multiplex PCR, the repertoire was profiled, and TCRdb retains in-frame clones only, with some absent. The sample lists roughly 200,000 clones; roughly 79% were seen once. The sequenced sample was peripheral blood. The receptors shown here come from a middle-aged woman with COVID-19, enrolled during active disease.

The CDR3 loop reads CASSVRGDSRTGNTIYF. In nucleotides, the CDR3 is TGTGCCAGCAGCGTAAGAGGGGACAGTAGGACTGGAAACACCATATATTTT. This chain links TRBV9 with TRBJ1-3, with 7 bases identical to TRBD1. This CDR3 region has 17 residues. The ends lost 1 base at V and 2 bases at J; junction bases unmatched: 9. Germline V gives CDR1 SGDLS, CDR2 YYNGEE.

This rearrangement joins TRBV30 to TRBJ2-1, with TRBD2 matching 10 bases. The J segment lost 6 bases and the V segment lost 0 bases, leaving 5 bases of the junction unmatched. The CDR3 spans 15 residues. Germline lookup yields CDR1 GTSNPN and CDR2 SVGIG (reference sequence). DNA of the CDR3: TGTGCCTGGAGTGTCGAGGCTAGCGGGAGCAATGAGCAGTTCTTC. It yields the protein CAWSVEASGSNEQFF.

The CDR3 DNA is TGTGCCAGTAAGTCAACAGGGGTGTGGGGCAATCAGCCCCAGCATTTT. Translation gives CASKSTGVWGNQPQHF. This chain uses TRBV19 with TRBJ1-5; 7 nucleotides agree with TRBD1. In germline, CDR1 is LNHDA, CDR2 SQIVND (reference sequence). Trimming took 7 bases from V and 2 from J; bases not matched to a gene: 11. The CDR3 is 16 residues long.

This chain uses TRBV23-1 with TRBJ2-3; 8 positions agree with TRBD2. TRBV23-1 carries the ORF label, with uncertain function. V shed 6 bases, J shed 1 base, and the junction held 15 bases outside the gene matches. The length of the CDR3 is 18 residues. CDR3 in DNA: TGCGCCAGCAGCCCCCCCATTTTAAGCGGGAGACGCACAGATACGCAGTATTTT. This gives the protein CASSPPILSGRRTDTQYF.

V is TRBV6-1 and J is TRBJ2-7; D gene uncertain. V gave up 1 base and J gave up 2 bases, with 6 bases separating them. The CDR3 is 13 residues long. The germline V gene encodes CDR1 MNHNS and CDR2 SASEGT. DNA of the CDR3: TGTGCCAGCAGTGAAGTCACGGCCTACGAGCAGTACGTC. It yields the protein CASSEVTAYEQYV.

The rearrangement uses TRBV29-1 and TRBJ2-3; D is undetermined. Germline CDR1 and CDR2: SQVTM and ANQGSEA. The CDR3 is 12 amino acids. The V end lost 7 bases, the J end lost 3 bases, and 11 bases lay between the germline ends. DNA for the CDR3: TGCAGCGCCGACTGGCAGACAGATACGCAGTATTTT. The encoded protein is CSADWQTDTQYF.

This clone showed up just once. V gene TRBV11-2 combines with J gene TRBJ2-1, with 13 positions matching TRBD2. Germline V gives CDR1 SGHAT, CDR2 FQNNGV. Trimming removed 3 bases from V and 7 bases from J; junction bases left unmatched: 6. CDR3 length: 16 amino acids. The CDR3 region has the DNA TGTGCCAGCAGCTTCCAACTAGCGGGAGGGCCAAATGAGCAGTTCTTC. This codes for CASSFQLAGGPNEQFF.

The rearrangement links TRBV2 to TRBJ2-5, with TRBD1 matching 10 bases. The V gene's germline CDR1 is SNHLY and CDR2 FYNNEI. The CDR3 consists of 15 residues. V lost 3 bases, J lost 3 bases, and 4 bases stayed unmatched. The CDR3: CASSDIGTGEETQYF. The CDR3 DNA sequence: TGTGCCAGCAGTGATATTGGGACAGGGGAAGAGACCCAGTACTTC.

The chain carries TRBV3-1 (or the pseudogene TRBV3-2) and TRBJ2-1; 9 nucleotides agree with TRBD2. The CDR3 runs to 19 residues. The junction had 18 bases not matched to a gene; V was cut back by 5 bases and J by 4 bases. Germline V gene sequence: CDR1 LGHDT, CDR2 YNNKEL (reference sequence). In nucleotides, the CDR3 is TGTGCCAGCAGCAAACGCGGGGGGGGTCTCTCTAATAGATACAATGAGCAGTTCTTC. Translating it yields CASSKRGGGLSNRYNEQFF.

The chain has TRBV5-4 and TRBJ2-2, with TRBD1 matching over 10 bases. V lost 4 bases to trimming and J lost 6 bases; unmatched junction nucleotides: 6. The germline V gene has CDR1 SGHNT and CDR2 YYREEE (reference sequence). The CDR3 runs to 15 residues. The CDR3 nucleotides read TGTGCCAGCAGCAGACGACAGGGGGCGGCCGGGGAGCTGTTTTTT. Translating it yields CASSRRQGAAGELFF.

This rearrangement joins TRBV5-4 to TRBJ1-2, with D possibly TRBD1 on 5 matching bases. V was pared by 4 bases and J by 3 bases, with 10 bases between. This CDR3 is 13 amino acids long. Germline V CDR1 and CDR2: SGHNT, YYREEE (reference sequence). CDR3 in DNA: TGTGCCAGCAGCCGTGGGGGGGACTATGGCTACACCTTC. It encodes CASSRGGDYGYTF. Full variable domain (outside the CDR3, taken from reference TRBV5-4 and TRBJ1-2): ETGVTQSPTHLIKTRGQQVTLRCSSQSGHNTVSWYQQALGQGPQFIFQYYREEENGRGNFPPRFSGLQFPNYSSELNVNALELDDSALYLCASSRGGDYGYTFGSGTRLTVV.

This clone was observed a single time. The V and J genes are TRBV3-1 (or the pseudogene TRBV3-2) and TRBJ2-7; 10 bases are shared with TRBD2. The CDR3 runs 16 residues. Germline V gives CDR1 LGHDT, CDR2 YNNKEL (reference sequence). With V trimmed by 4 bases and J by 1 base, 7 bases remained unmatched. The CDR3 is CASSRTSGRDSYEQYF. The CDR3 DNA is TGTGCCAGCAGCCGAACAAGCGGGAGGGATTCCTACGAGCAGTACTTC.

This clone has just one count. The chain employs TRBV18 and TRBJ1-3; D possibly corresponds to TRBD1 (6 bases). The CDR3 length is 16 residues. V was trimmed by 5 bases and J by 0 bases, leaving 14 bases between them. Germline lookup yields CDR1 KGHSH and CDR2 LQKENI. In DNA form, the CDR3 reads TGTGCCAGCTCAGCGACAGGAGCCCGCTCTGGAAACACCATATATTTT. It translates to CASSATGARSGNTIYF.

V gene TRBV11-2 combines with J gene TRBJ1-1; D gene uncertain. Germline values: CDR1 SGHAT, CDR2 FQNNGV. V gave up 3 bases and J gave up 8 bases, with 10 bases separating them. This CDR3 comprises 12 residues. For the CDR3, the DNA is TGTGCCAGCAGCTTTGTAGGGAGAGAAGCTTTCTTT. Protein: CASSFVGREAFF.

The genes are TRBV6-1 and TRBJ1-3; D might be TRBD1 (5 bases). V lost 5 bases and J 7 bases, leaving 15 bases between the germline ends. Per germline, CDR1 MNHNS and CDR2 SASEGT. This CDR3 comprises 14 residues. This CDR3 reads CASSRDGAGNTIYF. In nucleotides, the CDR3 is TGTGCCAGCAGTAGGGACGGAGCGGGGAACACCATATATTTT.

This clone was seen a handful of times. The CDR3 nucleotides read TGCAGCGACAGAGGGGGGGCTGAAGCTTTCTTT. Translated, it gives CSDRGGAEAFF. The chain joins TRBV29-1 to TRBJ1-1, with TRBD1 as a possible D gene (6 bases). Trimming left V 7 bases short and J 6 bases short, with 12 bases between. CDR1 SQVTM and CDR2 ANQGSEA come from the germline V gene. This CDR3 has 11 amino acids.

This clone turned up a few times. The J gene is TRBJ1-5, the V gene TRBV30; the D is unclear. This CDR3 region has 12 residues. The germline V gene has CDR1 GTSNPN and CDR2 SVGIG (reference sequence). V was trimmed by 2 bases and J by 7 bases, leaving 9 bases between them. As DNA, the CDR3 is TGTGCCTGGAGTTCCGGGAGGCAGCCCCAGCATTTT. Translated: CAWSSGRQPQHF.

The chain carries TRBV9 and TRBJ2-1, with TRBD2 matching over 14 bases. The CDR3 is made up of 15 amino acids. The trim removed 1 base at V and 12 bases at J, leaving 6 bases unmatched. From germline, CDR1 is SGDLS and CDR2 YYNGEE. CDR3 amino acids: CASSVQGTSGSSQFF. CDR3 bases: TGTGCCAGCAGCGTACAGGGGACTAGCGGGAGTTCGCAGTTCTTC.

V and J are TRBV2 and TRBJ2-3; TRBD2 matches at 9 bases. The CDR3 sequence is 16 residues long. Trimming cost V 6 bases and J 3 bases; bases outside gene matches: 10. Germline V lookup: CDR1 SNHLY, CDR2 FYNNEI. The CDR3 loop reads CASRLGLAGATDTQYF. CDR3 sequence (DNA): TGTGCCAGCAGGTTGGGACTAGCTGGAGCTACAGATACGCAGTATTTT.

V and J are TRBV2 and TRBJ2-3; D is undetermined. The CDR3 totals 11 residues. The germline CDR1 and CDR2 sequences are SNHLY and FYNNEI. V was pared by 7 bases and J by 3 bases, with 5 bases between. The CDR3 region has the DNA TGTGCCAGCACCAGAACAGATACGCAGTATTTT. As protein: CASTRTDTQYF.

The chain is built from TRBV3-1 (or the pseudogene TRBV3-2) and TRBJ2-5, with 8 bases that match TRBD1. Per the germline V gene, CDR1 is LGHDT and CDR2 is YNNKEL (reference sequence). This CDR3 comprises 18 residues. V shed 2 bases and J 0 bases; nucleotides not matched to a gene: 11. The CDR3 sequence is CASSQKPPGGLNQETQYF. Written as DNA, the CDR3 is TGTGCCAGCAGCCAAAAACCTCCAGGGGGCTTGAACCAAGAGACCCAGTACTTC.